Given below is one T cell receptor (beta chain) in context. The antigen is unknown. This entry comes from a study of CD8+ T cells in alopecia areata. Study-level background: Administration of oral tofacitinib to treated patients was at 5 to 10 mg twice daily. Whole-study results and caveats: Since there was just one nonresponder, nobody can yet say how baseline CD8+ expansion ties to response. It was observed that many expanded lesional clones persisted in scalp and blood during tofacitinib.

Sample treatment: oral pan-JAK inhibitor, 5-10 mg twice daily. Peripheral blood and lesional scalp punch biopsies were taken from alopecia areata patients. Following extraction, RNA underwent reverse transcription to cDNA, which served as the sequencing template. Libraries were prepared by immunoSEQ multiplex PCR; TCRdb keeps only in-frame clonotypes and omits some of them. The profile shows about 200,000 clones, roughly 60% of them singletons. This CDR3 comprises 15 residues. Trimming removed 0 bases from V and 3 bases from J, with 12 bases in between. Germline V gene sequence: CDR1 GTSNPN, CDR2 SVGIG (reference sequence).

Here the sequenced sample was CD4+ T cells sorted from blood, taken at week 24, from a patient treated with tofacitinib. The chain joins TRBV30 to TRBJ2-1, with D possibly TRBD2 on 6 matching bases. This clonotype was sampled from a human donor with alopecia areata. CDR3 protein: CAWSVTGTLYNEQFF. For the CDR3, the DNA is TGTGCCTGGAGTGTAACCGGGACTCTCTACAATGAGCAGTTCTTC.